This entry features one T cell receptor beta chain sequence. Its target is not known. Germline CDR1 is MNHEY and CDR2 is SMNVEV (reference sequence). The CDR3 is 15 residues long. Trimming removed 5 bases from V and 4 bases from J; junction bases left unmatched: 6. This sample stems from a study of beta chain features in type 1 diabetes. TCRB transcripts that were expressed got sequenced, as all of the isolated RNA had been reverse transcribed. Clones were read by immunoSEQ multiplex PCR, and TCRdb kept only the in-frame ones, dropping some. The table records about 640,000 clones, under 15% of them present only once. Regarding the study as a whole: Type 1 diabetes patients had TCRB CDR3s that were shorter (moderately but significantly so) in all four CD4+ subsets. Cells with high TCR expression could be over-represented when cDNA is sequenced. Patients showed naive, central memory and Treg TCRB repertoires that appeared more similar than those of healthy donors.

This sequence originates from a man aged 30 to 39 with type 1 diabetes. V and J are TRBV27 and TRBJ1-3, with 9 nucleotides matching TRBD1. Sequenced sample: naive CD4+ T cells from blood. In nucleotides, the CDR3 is TGTGCCAGCAGTCCCGGGACAGGGAGGGGAAACACCATATATTTT. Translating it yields CASSPGTGRGNTIYF.